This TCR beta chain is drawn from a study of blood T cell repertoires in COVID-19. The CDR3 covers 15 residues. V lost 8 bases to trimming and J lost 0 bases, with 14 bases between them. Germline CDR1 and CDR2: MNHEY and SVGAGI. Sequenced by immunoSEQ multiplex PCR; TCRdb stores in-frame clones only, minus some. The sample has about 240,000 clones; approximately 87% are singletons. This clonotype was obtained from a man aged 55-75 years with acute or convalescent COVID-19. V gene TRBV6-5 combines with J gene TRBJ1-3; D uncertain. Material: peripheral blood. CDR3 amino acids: CASVTPGISGNTIYF. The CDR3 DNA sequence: TGTGCCAGCGTGACCCCGGGAATCTCTGGAAACACCATATATTTT.